This T cell receptor (beta chain) was recovered during a study of Graves' ophthalmopathy and Graves' hyperthyroidism. Broader study findings: A majority of expanded thyroid clonotypes exceeding 0.001 frequency were likewise present in blood. Using a 13-signature model, the authors split ophthalmopathy from stable hyperthyroidism, with under 90% sensitivity and 70% to 83% specificity.

The V gene lost 8 bases and the J gene lost 8 bases, with 13 bases spanning the gap. Germline lookup yields CDR1 SQVTM and CDR2 ANQGSEA. The CDR3 runs 12 residues. In regard to this clonotype: What it recognizes is unknown.

TCR beta CDR3 amplification used RNA transcripts. A first-round RT-PCR used HTBI primers, followed by a second-round multiplex PCR. TCRdb re-analysed the multiplex PCR reads in MiXCR, keeping a single row per CDR3 protein. The sample consists of hundreds of thousands of distinct CDR3 sequences, about 38% of them appearing once. The authors diagnosed from clinical symptoms, serum thyroxine, TRAb, thyroid ultrasound and orbital computed tomography. This receptor was obtained from an adult man with Graves' ophthalmopathy. V and J are TRBV29-1 and TRBJ1-6; tentatively, D is TRBD1 (5 bases). Sequenced: peripheral blood. This chain's CDR3 is CSLGQGHSPLHF. The CDR3 coding sequence is TGCAGCCTTGGGCAGGGACATTCACCCCTCCACTTT.